The next 11 T cell receptor beta chains were all read from a single sample in a study of post-analysis software for immune sequencing data. These TCRs' antigens remain unknown. The TCR beta cDNA libraries carried unique molecular identifiers. Each CDR3 protein is one row after TCRdb ran MiXCR on the PCR reads. Seen here are about 680,000 distinct CDR3 sequences, 59% observed once, and the top ten hold approximately 10%. Study-wide findings and caveats: Patients had higher frequencies than controls of five TRBV segments, including TRBV5-6, TRBV5-1 and TRBV20-1.

The sequenced sample was blood. The receptors were sampled from a girl aged 2 to 9 with multiple sclerosis.

This clonotype was seen more than once but under ten times. The V gene is TRBV20-1, the J gene TRBJ1-2, with D possibly TRBD1 on 5 matching bases. Germline V gene sequence: CDR1 DFQATT, CDR2 SNEGSKA (reference sequence). The CDR3 contains 15 residues. With 7 bases removed from V and 2 bases from J, the gap between germline ends came to 20 bases. CDR3 residues: CSGGGTLLLNYGYTF. The CDR3 region has the DNA TGCAGTGGGGGGGGGACCCTCCTCTTAAACTATGGCTACACCTTC.

This clonotype has only a few counts. The chain employs TRBV6-1 and TRBJ2-5; TRBD1 aligns across 8 bases. CDR1 and CDR2 (germline): MNHNS, SASEGT. The CDR3 extends over 14 amino acids. Trimming cost V 6 bases and J 5 bases; bases outside gene matches: 8. CDR3 sequence: CASSFGQGRETQYF. CDR3 nucleotides: TGTGCCAGCAGCTTCGGACAGGGACGGGAGACCCAGTACTTC.

The rearrangement links TRBV7-8 to TRBJ2-5; D may be TRBD1 (6 bases). CDR1 SGHVS and CDR2 FQNEAQ come from the germline V gene. The CDR3 loop spans 14 amino acids. Trimming removed 5 bases from V and 2 bases from J, with 12 bases in between. CDR3 amino acids: CASSRWTDQETQYF. CDR3 in DNA: TGTGCCAGCAGCCGATGGACAGATCAAGAGACCCAGTACTTC. Supplemented by reference TRBV7-8 and TRBJ2-5, the full variable domain reads GAGVSQSPRYKVAKRGQDVALRCDPISGHVSLFWYQQALGQGPEFLTYFQNEAQLDKSGLPSDRFFAERPEGSVSTLKIQRTQQEDSAVYLCASSRWTDQETQYFGPGTRLLVL.

This chain joins TRBV2 and TRBJ2-7; the D is unclear. CDR3 size: 13 residues. V was cut by 6 bases and J by 2 bases, with 11 bases left in between. Germline loops: CDR1 SNHLY, CDR2 FYNNEI. For the CDR3, the DNA is TGTGCCAGCAGACCCTCATGGACCTACGAGCAGTACTTC. Protein: CASRPSWTYEQYF.

The chain joins TRBV2 to TRBJ2-7; D perhaps matches TRBD2 (6 bases). V was clipped by 6 bases and J by 5 bases, with 26 bases between them. This CDR3 is built from 17 residues. Germline V CDR1 and CDR2: SNHLY, FYNNEI. CDR3 coding DNA: TGTGCCAGCAGCGGGTCCCCGGAGCGGGCCAATACTCACGAGCAGTACTTC. Protein product: CASSGSPERANTHEQYF.

This chain uses TRBV7-2 with TRBJ2-6, with D unclear. Germline CDR1 reads SGHTA; CDR2 reads FQGNSA. The V and J ends lost 5 bases and 4 bases respectively, with 18 bases between them. The CDR3 consists of 17 residues. CDR3 in amino acids: CASSPQVEVSGANVLTF. CDR3 in DNA: TGTGCCAGCAGCCCTCAGGTAGAAGTTTCCGGGGCCAACGTCCTGACTTTC.

The table lists this clonotype with a count of one. The gene calls are TRBV13 and TRBJ2-7; 10 nucleotides align to TRBD2. There are 17 residues in the CDR3. Trimming removed 6 bases from V and 2 bases from J; junction bases left unmatched: 13. Per the germline V gene, CDR1 is PRHDT and CDR2 is FYEKMQ (reference sequence). CDR3 in DNA: TGTGCCAGCAGTGCAAGACTTAGGACTAGCGGACCCTACGAGCAGTACTTC. Its protein is CASSARLRTSGPYEQYF.

The chain recombines TRBV2 with TRBJ2-1, with TRBD1 identical over 10 bases. This CDR3 spans 15 amino acids. Trimming cost V 7 bases and J 4 bases; bases outside gene matches: 7. Germline V gives CDR1 SNHLY, CDR2 FYNNEI. The CDR3 coding sequence is TGTGCCAGCATGTTGGGGGACAGGGGTTACAATGAGCAGTTCTTC. It yields the protein CASMLGDRGYNEQFF. Using reference TRBV2 and TRBJ2-1 for the parts outside the CDR3, the full variable domain is EPEVTQTPSHQVTQMGQEVILRCVPISNHLYFYWYRQILGQKVEFLVSFYNNEISEKSEIFDDQFSVERPDGSNFTLKIRSTKLEDSAMYFCASMLGDRGYNEQFFGPGTRLTVL.

The rearrangement joins TRBV6-1 to TRBJ2-3; D gene uncertain. Germline V gene data show CDR1 as MNHNS and CDR2 as SASEGT. Trimming left V 2 bases short and J 7 bases short, with 7 bases between. The CDR3 loop spans 12 amino acids. DNA for the CDR3: TGTGCCAGCAGTGAACAGAGGAATACGCAGTATTTT. Residues: CASSEQRNTQYF.

On this clonotype itself: The junction and the germline gene differ at one end; a read error may be behind it. The chain couples TRBV20-1 to TRBJ2-2; D tentatively reads TRBD1 or TRBD2 (5 bases each). From germline, CDR1 is DFQATT and CDR2 SNEGSKA (reference sequence). CDR3 size: 13 residues. The CDR3 DNA sequence: TGCAATGCTAGTGAGGGGTACACCGGGGAGCTGTTTTTT. As protein: CNASEGYTGELFF.

This clonotype was picked up a small number of times. The chain is built from TRBV12-3 or TRBV12-4 and TRBJ1-2; 7 bases match TRBD1. J gave up 8 bases and V 10 bases, and 7 bases lay outside the gene matches. The CDR3 loop spans 11 amino acids. The CDR3 loop reads CATSRGGGYTF. CDR3 DNA sequence: TGTGCCACCAGCAGAGGGGGCGGCTACACCTTC.